This T cell receptor (beta chain) is from a study of cytomegalovirus exposure and HLA in healthy donors. Points from the study as a whole: In a later analysis, an Asian-associated ancestry cluster reportedly showed fewer N-insertions than the approximately 640-donor mean.

Germline trimming cut 2 bases from V and 2 bases from J; bases unmatched to any gene: 1. Germline values: CDR1 MNHEY, CDR2 SVGAGI. The CDR3 totals 14 residues. In regard to this clone: Antigen specificity is unknown.

PCR employed 60 Vbeta and 13 Jbeta primers. Data came from immunoSEQ multiplex PCR; TCRdb stores just in-frame clones and leaves some out. The sample includes about 170,000 clones, about two thirds seen only once; the top ten take over 2%. This TCR derives from a human donor in good health. The sample taken for sequencing was PBMCs. This sequence joins TRBV6-5 and TRBJ2-7, with TRBD1 matching over 9 bases. CDR3 sequence (DNA): TGTGCCAGCAGTTACGGGACAGGGCCCTACGAGCAGTACTTC. Residues: CASSYGTGPYEQYF.